Following are 9 T cell receptor beta chains from one sample sequenced in a study of T cells in Graves' hyperthyroidism and ophthalmopathy (dated by TCRdb to 2018 to 2020). The library was generated by multiplex PCR. The listed sequencing device is Illumina HiSeq 2000. The TCR beta CDR3 regions were amplified from the RNA transcripts. The first round of RT-PCR for the TCR CDR3 was performed with the HTBI primer set and the Qiagen OneStep RT-PCR kit. TCRdb took the public reads, trimmed them with fastp at Q25, ran MiXCR for clone calling and kept in-frame beta chains. One record per CDR3 amino acid sequence lists the most common genes and DNA. For this sample the table gives some 460,000 distinct CDR3 sequences, of which 15% to 17% were detected only once. Jointly, the top ten make up over 12% of the sample. The specimen was blood. The receptor set was obtained from a woman aged 18-29 years with Graves' hyperthyroidism.

The table lists this clonotype with many counts. This rearrangement joins TRBV5-1 to TRBJ2-7, with D perhaps being TRBD1 or TRBD2 (5 bases each). V was clipped by 7 bases and J by 5 bases, with 16 bases between them. Germline V gene data show CDR1 as SGHRS and CDR2 as YFSETQ. The CDR3 sequence is 13 residues long. The CDR3 region is CASGELGTNEQYF. The CDR3 coding sequence is TGCGCCAGCGGCGAACTGGGGACCAACGAGCAGTACTTC.

This clonotype has only a few counts. The gene calls are TRBV9 and TRBJ2-1; D is perhaps TRBD2 (6 bases). The germline gives CDR1 SGDLS, CDR2 YYNGEE. The V gene lost 5 bases and the J gene lost 5 bases, with 17 bases spanning the gap. CDR3 size: 15 residues. Here the CDR3 DNA reads TGTGCCAGCAGAGCCCCCCCGCGGGACGACAATGAGCAGTTCTTC. It is translated as CASRAPPRDDNEQFF.

Many counts were recorded for this clonotype. CDR3 in DNA: TGCAGTGCTAGAGACCTAGCGGGAGCCGCCTACAATGAGCAGTTCTTC. It encodes CSARDLAGAAYNEQFF. The V gene is TRBV20-1, the J gene TRBJ2-1, with 10 bases identical to TRBD2. The length of the CDR3 is 16 residues. Germline values: CDR1 DFQATT, CDR2 SNEGSKA (reference sequence). The trim removed 0 bases at V and 2 bases at J, leaving 4 bases unmatched.

This clonotype was counted only a few times. The chain couples TRBV7-9 to TRBJ1-6; D gene unclear. Deletions cut 2 bases from V and 12 bases from J, with 8 bases between. CDR1 is SEHNR and CDR2 is FQNEAQ in the germline V gene (reference sequence). This CDR3 has 12 amino acids. CDR3 in amino acids: CASSLNLEPLHF. CDR3 DNA: TGTGCCAGCAGCTTAAATTTAGAACCCCTCCACTTT.

The V and J genes are TRBV4-1 and TRBJ2-7; 10 nucleotides align to TRBD2. Germline CDR1 reads MGHRA; CDR2 reads YSYEKL. The CDR3 totals 14 residues. Germline trimming cut 4 bases from V and 6 bases from J; bases unmatched to any gene: 6. The CDR3 sequence is CASSPGTSALEQYF. The CDR3 DNA reads as TGCGCCAGCAGCCCCGGGACTAGCGCCCTCGAGCAGTACTTC.

This clonotype was detected many times. The J gene is TRBJ2-7, the V gene TRBV7-2, with a weak D call TRBD2 (5 bases). This CDR3 contains 15 residues. V was clipped by 2 bases and J by 2 bases, with 13 bases between them. Germline CDR1 and CDR2: SGHTA and FQGNSA. The CDR3, as DNA: TGTGCCAGCAGCTTATGGACTCCTACTCCCTACGAGCAGTACTTC. This translates into CASSLWTPTPYEQYF.

A few counts support this clonotype. The chain couples TRBV18 to TRBJ1-1; 8 nucleotides agree with TRBD1. The ends lost 5 bases at V and 3 bases at J; junction bases unmatched: 5. This CDR3 has 14 amino acids. Per germline, CDR1 KGHSH and CDR2 LQKENI. The CDR3 protein is CASSSATGDTEAFF. DNA for the CDR3: TGTGCCAGCTCATCCGCGACAGGGGACACTGAAGCTTTCTTT.

The chain is built from TRBV4-1 and TRBJ1-2; 8 bases fit TRBD1. V gave up 2 bases and J gave up 6 bases; unmatched junction bases: 5. The CDR3 totals 14 residues. CDR1 and CDR2 (germline): MGHRA, YSYEKL. CDR3 sequence (DNA): TGCGCCAGCAGCCAACCCGGACAGGGCAATGGCTACACCTTC. Protein sequence: CASSQPGQGNGYTF.

This clonotype was counted only a few times. This chain joins TRBV10-2 and TRBJ1-3; D gene unclear. V was cut by 8 bases and J by 3 bases, with 8 bases left in between. The CDR3 sequence is 12 residues long. Germline assignment: CDR1 WSHSY and CDR2 SAAADI. The CDR3 DNA sequence: TGCGCCAGCCTGGGGATTGGAAACACCATATATTTT. It codes for CASLGIGNTIYF.